The 30 T cell receptor beta chains given below trace back to one sample, sequenced in a study of blood T cell repertoires in COVID-19. Profiling relied on immunoSEQ multiplex PCR, and the TCRdb table lists in-frame clones only, not all of them. The sample gives approximately 230,000 clones, around 86% of which show up once; 2.2% is in the top ten. The source material was peripheral blood. The receptor source for this set is a man aged 25 to 45 who had recovered from COVID-19.

The genes are TRBV18 and TRBJ2-7; D perhaps matches TRBD1 (6 bases). Trimming took 0 bases from V and 4 from J, leaving 10 bases between them. The CDR3 contains 14 residues. Germline assignment: CDR1 KGHSH and CDR2 LQKENI. CDR3 in DNA: TGTGCCAGCTCACCACCGGGGGCTCCGTACGAGCAGTACTTC. This gives the protein CASSPPGAPYEQYF.

The chain employs TRBV18 and TRBJ2-3, with 10 bases fitting TRBD1. Germline CDR1 is KGHSH and CDR2 is LQKENI. The J segment lost 5 bases and the V segment lost 3 bases, leaving 8 bases of the junction unmatched. The CDR3 has 16 amino acids. The CDR3 sequence is CASSPSGQGKGDTQYF. The DNA for the CDR3 is TGTGCCAGCTCACCCTCGGGACAGGGGAAAGGAGATACGCAGTATTTT.

The J gene is TRBJ2-3, the V gene TRBV5-6; 8 bases match TRBD2. J was trimmed by 1 base and V by 3 bases; bases with no gene match: 7. The CDR3 spans 16 residues. The germline V gene encodes CDR1 SGHDT and CDR2 YYEEEE. CDR3 residues: CASSSPWRGGTDTQYF. The CDR3 DNA reads as TGTGCCAGCAGCTCCCCCTGGCGGGGGGGCACAGATACGCAGTATTTT.

The chain couples TRBV7-2 to TRBJ2-5; no definite D call. The germline gives CDR1 SGHTA, CDR2 FQGNSA. There are 13 residues in the CDR3. V was shortened by 5 bases and J by 4 bases, with 11 bases between the two germline ends. The CDR3 sequence: CASSPPNPETQYF. Here the CDR3 DNA reads TGTGCCAGCAGCCCACCTAACCCAGAGACCCAGTACTTC.

This rearrangement joins TRBV5-6 to TRBJ2-7, with TRBD1 matching 9 bases. V lost 2 bases, J lost 6 bases, and 6 bases stayed unmatched. CDR3 length: 14 amino acids. From germline, CDR1 is SGHDT and CDR2 YYEEEE. The CDR3 region is CASSFNRGLGEQYF. The CDR3 DNA reads as TGTGCCAGCAGCTTTAACAGGGGGCTAGGCGAGCAGTACTTC.

This clone was seen a handful of times. The CDR3 region has the DNA TGTGCCAGCAGCGTGAGGGGACAACAGCCCCAGCATTTT. Protein product: CASSVRGQQPQHF. The V gene is TRBV7-2, the J gene TRBJ1-5; D is possibly TRBD1 (6 bases). Germline values: CDR1 SGHTA, CDR2 FQGNSA. The CDR3 is 13 residues long. The V gene lost 5 bases and the J gene lost 7 bases, with 12 bases spanning the gap.

The chain has TRBV7-9 and TRBJ2-2, with D tentatively TRBD1 (6 bases). The CDR3 runs 15 residues. Germline lookup yields CDR1 SEHNR and CDR2 FQNEAQ (reference sequence). Trimming shortened V by 8 bases and J by 4 bases, and 17 bases separated the two germline ends. The CDR3 is CASDPGAGFTGELFF. The DNA of the CDR3 is TGTGCCAGCGATCCAGGGGCAGGTTTCACCGGGGAGCTGTTTTTT. The whole variable domain, remainder taken from reference TRBV7-9 and TRBJ2-2, is DTGVSQNPRHKITKRGQNVTFRCDPISEHNRLYWYRQTLGQGPEFLTYFQNEAQLEKSRLLSDRFSAERPKGSFSTLEIQRTEQGDSAMYLCASDPGAGFTGELFFGEGSRLTVL.

This clone was seen at least ten times. The rearrangement links TRBV6-4 to TRBJ2-3, with TRBD2 as a possible D gene (5 bases). Between the trimmed V and J ends, which lost 0 bases and 2 bases, there was a span of 6 bases. The CDR3 runs 14 residues. Germline V gives CDR1 MRHNA, CDR2 SNTAGT. The CDR3, as DNA: TGTGCCAGCAGTGACTCGAGGGACACAGATACGCAGTATTTT. Its protein product is CASSDSRDTDTQYF.

The chain uses TRBV20-1 and TRBJ2-3, with 11 bases lining up with TRBD2. Per the germline V gene, CDR1 is DFQATT and CDR2 is SNEGSKA (reference sequence). The length of the CDR3 is 14 residues. V gave up 3 bases and J gave up 4 bases; unmatched junction bases: 3. CDR3 DNA: TGCAGTGCTAGTAGCGGGGGGGCCCCAGATACGCAGTATTTT. Protein sequence: CSASSGGAPDTQYF.

V usage is TRBV15 and J usage is TRBJ2-3; no clear D gene. The CDR3 covers 15 residues. V was trimmed by 0 bases and J by 0 bases, leaving 7 bases between them. Germline V gene lookup returns CDR1 LNHNV and CDR2 YYDKDF (reference sequence). CDR3 nucleotides: TGTGCCACCAGCAGAGAGAAGCCTAGCACAGATACGCAGTATTTT. Translating it yields CATSREKPSTDTQYF.

The CDR3 DNA reads TGCGCCAGCAGCTTGGGCATCGGACTAGCGGGGGGCACCGGGGAGCTGTTTTTT. This encodes CASSLGIGLAGGTGELFF. The gene calls are TRBV5-1 and TRBJ2-2, with TRBD2 matching 14 bases. The length of the CDR3 is 18 residues. Germline trimming cut 0 bases from V and 4 bases from J; bases unmatched to any gene: 5. Germline CDR1 reads SGHRS; CDR2 reads YFSETQ. Looking up the rest from reference TRBV5-1 and TRBJ2-2 gives the full variable domain: KAGVTQTPRYLIKTRGQQVTLSCSPISGHRSVSWYQQTPGQGLQFLFEYFSETQRNKGNFPGRFSGRQFSNSRSEMNVSTLELGDSALYLCASSLGIGLAGGTGELFFGEGSRLTVL.

This rearrangement joins TRBV7-9 to TRBJ2-3; D is possibly TRBD1 (5 bases). The germline V gene encodes CDR1 SEHNR and CDR2 FQNEAQ (reference sequence). This CDR3 contains 13 residues. Trimming took off 6 bases at V and 3 bases at J, with 10 bases between the two ends. CDR3 coding DNA: TGTGCCAGCAGTTTTCAGGGAACAGATACGCAGTATTTT. It translates to CASSFQGTDTQYF.

The chain uses TRBV7-2 and TRBJ2-5, with 7 bases that match TRBD2. The germline V gene has CDR1 SGHTA and CDR2 FQGNSA. This CDR3 has 13 amino acids. The trim removed 4 bases at V and 3 bases at J, leaving 2 bases unmatched. CDR3 DNA sequence: TGTGCCAGCAGCTGGGCGGGGGAAGAGACCCAGTACTTC. This sequence encodes CASSWAGEETQYF.

The chain recombines TRBV10-3 with TRBJ1-1, with D possibly matching TRBD1 (6 bases). Germline V CDR1 and CDR2: ENHRY, SYGVKD. The CDR3 sequence is 18 residues long. V was trimmed by 2 bases and J by 1 base, leaving 20 bases between them. The CDR3 region has the DNA TGTGCCATCAGTGAGCGGCCTCCGACGGACAGCAGGAACACTGAAGCTTTCTTT. Translation gives CAISERPPTDSRNTEAFF.

This clone was detected a few times. The rearrangement uses TRBV9 and TRBJ1-3; 10 nucleotides agree with TRBD1. Per germline, CDR1 SGDLS and CDR2 YYNGEE. The CDR3 is made up of 15 amino acids. V gave up 2 bases and J gave up 7 bases; unmatched junction bases: 6. CDR3 amino acids: CASSVVTGGVNTIYF. For the CDR3, the DNA is TGTGCCAGCAGCGTCGTGACAGGGGGCGTGAACACCATATATTTT.

The chain recombines TRBV10-3 with TRBJ2-1; TRBD1 matches at 8 bases. CDR3 length: 14 amino acids. Germline loops: CDR1 ENHRY, CDR2 SYGVKD. The junction had 5 bases not matched to a gene; V was cut back by 6 bases and J by 4 bases. CDR3 coding DNA: TGTGCCATCAGCGTTGGACAGGGATACAATGAGCAGTTCTTC. It encodes CAISVGQGYNEQFF.

This clone occurred many times. This chain connects TRBV7-9 to TRBJ2-3, with D perhaps TRBD2 (5 bases). This CDR3 has 13 amino acids. The germline gives CDR1 SEHNR, CDR2 FQNEAQ (reference sequence). With 3 bases removed from V and 4 bases from J, the gap between germline ends came to 8 bases. In nucleotides, the CDR3 is TGTGCCAGCAGCTTCTTGCGGGCAGATACGCAGTATTTT. It encodes CASSFLRADTQYF. Based on the CDR3 plus reference TRBV7-9 and TRBJ2-3, the full variable domain is DTGVSQNPRHKITKRGQNVTFRCDPISEHNRLYWYRQTLGQGPEFLTYFQNEAQLEKSRLLSDRFSAERPKGSFSTLEIQRTEQGDSAMYLCASSFLRADTQYFGPGTRLTVL.

V is TRBV12-3 or TRBV12-4 and J is TRBJ1-2; 8 nucleotides match TRBD1. The CDR3 length is 13 residues. V was clipped by 6 bases and J by 8 bases; unmatched bases: 8. Written as DNA, the CDR3 is TGTGCCAGCAGCCTCGGACAGGGCAACGGCTACACCTTC. Residues: CASSLGQGNGYTF.

V gene TRBV27 combines with J gene TRBJ2-2; D is undetermined. The ends were cut back, 2 bases at V and 1 base at J, with 5 bases in the middle. The CDR3 loop spans 14 amino acids. Germline V gene data show CDR1 as MNHEY and CDR2 as SMNVEV (reference sequence). Written as DNA, the CDR3 is TGTGCCAGCAGTTTACAAATGAACACCGGGGAGCTGTTTTTT. Residues: CASSLQMNTGELFF.

V gene TRBV10-1 combines with J gene TRBJ2-1, with TRBD2 matching over 7 bases. Germline CDR1 is WNHNN and CDR2 is SYGVQD (reference sequence). The CDR3 contains 15 residues. Losses at the gene ends were 6 bases for V and 0 bases for J; bases not matched to a gene: 5. CDR3 amino acids: CASSVRGSSYNEQFF. The CDR3 DNA follows: TGCGCCAGCAGCGTGCGGGGGAGCTCCTACAATGAGCAGTTCTTC.

The chain is built from TRBV18 and TRBJ1-5, with unresolved D. The CDR3 contains 17 residues. V lost 2 bases and J lost 0, with 14 bases in between. In germline, CDR1 is KGHSH, CDR2 LQKENI. The CDR3 is CASSPFPGLNSNQPQHF. The CDR3 DNA reads as TGTGCCAGCTCACCATTCCCCGGACTAAATAGCAATCAGCCCCAGCATTTT.

About this clone: At one boundary the junction diverges from the germline segment, which might be a read error. V usage is TRBV9 and J usage is TRBJ1-1; D is unresolved. The CDR3 length is 12 residues. Germline-derived CDR1 and CDR2 are SGDLS and YYNGEE. This CDR3 is CASSVGYTEAFF. CDR3 bases: TGTGCCAGCAGCGTAGGATACACCGAAGCTTTCTTT.

The chain links TRBV10-3 to TRBJ2-7; weak D call: TRBD2 (6 bases). CDR1 and CDR2 (germline): ENHRY, SYGVKD. CDR3 length: 19 residues. Trimming pared 0 bases from V and 2 bases from J, leaving 23 bases between. This CDR3 reads CAISESGRWGTPDTYEQYF. The CDR3 DNA sequence: TGTGCCATCAGTGAGTCGGGTCGTTGGGGGACTCCCGATACCTACGAGCAGTACTTC.

The chain couples TRBV6-5 to TRBJ2-3, with 12 bases identical to TRBD2. The CDR3 runs to 16 residues. V gave up 2 bases and J gave up 7 bases; unmatched junction bases: 7. Germline loops: CDR1 MNHEY, CDR2 SVGAGI. In DNA, the CDR3 is TGTGCCAGCAGTTACGCCCTAGCGGGGGGGATTAATACGCAGTATTTT. Its translation: CASSYALAGGINTQYF.

The rearrangement joins TRBV5-4 to TRBJ1-6; 9 bases are shared with TRBD1. V shed 4 bases, J shed 9 bases, and the junction held 14 bases outside the gene matches. CDR3 length: 17 amino acids. Germline-derived CDR1 and CDR2 are SGHNT and YYREEE (reference sequence). CDR3 loop: CASSLDAGTGNRSPLHF. The CDR3 DNA reads TGTGCCAGCAGCCTGGACGCTGGGACAGGGAATCGTTCACCCCTCCACTTT.

This clone has a handful of counts. The V gene is TRBV5-1, the J gene TRBJ2-6, with 7 nucleotides matching TRBD1. The ends lost 4 bases at V and 1 base at J; junction bases unmatched: 5. This CDR3 contains 16 residues. Germline CDR1 reads SGHRS; CDR2 reads YFSETQ. For the CDR3, the DNA is TGCGCCAGCAGCACACTGACAGGGTCTGGGGCCAACGTCCTGACTTTC. This translates into CASSTLTGSGANVLTF. The variable domain in full, completed from reference TRBV5-1 and TRBJ2-6, reads KAGVTQTPRYLIKTRGQQVTLSCSPISGHRSVSWYQQTPGQGLQFLFEYFSETQRNKGNFPGRFSGRQFSNSRSEMNVSTLELGDSALYLCASSTLTGSGANVLTFGAGSRLTVL.

The table lists this clone with a few counts. The rearrangement links TRBV7-9 to TRBJ1-2; no reliable D call. The CDR3 runs to 13 residues. Germline V gene data show CDR1 as SEHNR and CDR2 as FQNEAQ (reference sequence). V dropped 1 base and J dropped 4 bases, with 7 bases sitting between them. The CDR3 sequence is CASSLGHFYGYTF. CDR3 nucleotide sequence: TGTGCCAGCAGCTTAGGCCACTTCTATGGCTACACCTTC. Combining the CDR3 with reference TRBV7-9 and TRBJ1-2 gives the whole variable domain DTGVSQNPRHKITKRGQNVTFRCDPISEHNRLYWYRQTLGQGPEFLTYFQNEAQLEKSRLLSDRFSAERPKGSFSTLEIQRTEQGDSAMYLCASSLGHFYGYTFGSGTRLTVV.

The rearrangement links TRBV27 to TRBJ1-2; TRBD1 matches at 8 bases. CDR1 is MNHEY and CDR2 is SMNVEV in the germline V gene (reference sequence). With 3 bases clipped from V and 6 bases from J, the junction kept 3 bases outside the gene matches. The CDR3 consists of 13 residues. CDR3 in DNA: TGTGCCAGCAGTTTGACAGGGGTCGATGGCTACACCTTC. This translates into CASSLTGVDGYTF.

The chain links TRBV19 to TRBJ2-5; possibly TRBD2 for D (5 bases). The V gene lost 6 bases and the J gene lost 6 bases, with 20 bases spanning the gap. CDR1 LNHDA and CDR2 SQIVND come from the germline V gene (reference sequence). This CDR3 has 15 residues. The CDR3 protein is CASRPQRDELKTQYF. The CDR3 region has the DNA TGTGCCAGTAGGCCCCAGAGGGATGAATTGAAGACCCAGTACTTC.

This clone was counted between two and nine times. The chain joins TRBV10-3 to TRBJ1-5; D gene uncertain. V was trimmed by 4 bases and J by 1 base, leaving 5 bases between them. The CDR3 sequence is 13 residues long. In germline, CDR1 is ENHRY, CDR2 SYGVKD. CDR3 nucleotides: TGTGCCATCAGTGCACAGAGCAATCAGCCCCAGCATTTT. Protein: CAISAQSNQPQHF.